A single sample is the source of the 5 T cell receptor beta chains below, sequenced in a study of Graves' ophthalmopathy and Graves' hyperthyroidism. Using RNA transcripts, the TCR beta CDR3 regions were amplified. An opening RT-PCR round employed HTBI primers and preceded a second-round multiplex PCR. TCRdb recomputed calls from the multiplex PCR reads with MiXCR, one row per CDR3 protein. The data hold 300,000 or so distinct CDR3 sequences, with roughly 15% observed a single time. Sequenced sample: peripheral blood. The receptors were gathered from an adult man with Graves' ophthalmopathy.

This clonotype occurred many times. V gene TRBV28 combines with J gene TRBJ1-1, with TRBD1 as a possible D gene (5 bases). CDR3 length: 13 amino acids. Germline CDR1 MDHEN, CDR2 SYDVKM. Trimming shortened V by 6 bases and J by 4 bases, and 12 bases separated the two germline ends. CDR3 sequence reads: CASRNGGLTEAFF. The CDR3 bases are TGTGCCAGCAGAAACGGGGGACTCACTGAAGCTTTCTTT.

This clonotype was recorded many times. This may be a read error: a much more frequent sequence differs by one nucleotide. The chain employs TRBV30 and TRBJ1-2; D gene unclear. Looked up from germline, CDR1 is GTSNPN and CDR2 is SVGIG (reference sequence). The CDR3 consists of 13 residues. CDR3 protein: CAWSFGDQYGCTF. The CDR3 nucleotides read TGTGCCTGGAGTTTCGGGGATCAGTATGGCTGCACCTTC. The entire variable domain, with the rest obtained from reference TRBV30 and TRBJ1-2, is as follows: SQTIHQWPATLVQPVGSPLSLECTVEGTSNPNLYWYRQAAGRGLQLLFYSVGIGQISSEVPQNLSASRPQDRQFILSSKKLLLSDSGFYLCAWSFGDQYGCTFGSGTRLTVV.

Many counts were recorded for this clonotype. The chain uses TRBV20-1 and TRBJ2-7; perhaps TRBD2 as D (6 bases). This CDR3 spans 12 amino acids. Per the germline V gene, CDR1 is DFQATT and CDR2 is SNEGSKA (reference sequence). Between the trimmed V and J ends, which lost 1 base and 6 bases, there was a span of 10 bases. CDR3 region: CSARGGSGEQYF. The CDR3 region has the DNA TGCAGTGCTAGAGGAGGTAGCGGCGAGCAGTACTTC.

The chain couples TRBV4-3 to TRBJ1-1, with D maybe TRBD1 (6 bases). The germline V gene has CDR1 LGHNA and CDR2 YSLEER. This CDR3 spans 15 amino acids. V lost 4 bases to trimming and J lost 4 bases, with 16 bases between them. The CDR3 reads CASSLDRDTATEAFF. CDR3 in DNA: TGCGCCAGCAGCCTTGACCGGGACACCGCCACTGAAGCTTTCTTT.

V is TRBV5-1 and J is TRBJ2-5; unclear D gene. Trimming took off 5 bases at V and 4 bases at J, with 15 bases between the two ends. The CDR3 length is 14 residues. CDR1 is SGHRS and CDR2 is YFSETQ in the germline V gene. DNA for the CDR3: TGCGCCAGCAGATCGACATACAGTCCAGAGACCCAGTACTTC. It specifies CASRSTYSPETQYF.